The rows below give T cell receptor beta chains drawn from one sample of a study of OX40 agonist ivuxolimab in advanced cancers. Libraries were prepared by immunoSEQ multiplex PCR; TCRdb keeps only in-frame clonotypes and omits some of them. The repertoire consists of 35,000 or so clones, with 82% occurring once and the leading ten covering under 2%. Material: CD4+ or CD8+ T cells sorted from blood, obtained in a trial of the OX40 agonist ivuxolimab. The receptors were gathered from an adult with an advanced solid tumor such as melanoma, head and neck, liver or kidney cancer. CDR3s include the opening cysteine and the closing phenylalanine or tryptophan. The listing skips clone size in some rows; elsewhere it reads once, few, many or a size class.

. TRBJ2-4 TRBV7-9 CASSLVGNIQYF
. TRBJ2-3 TRBV29-1 CSVTGTSGGKDTQYF
. TRBJ1-2 TRBV6-1 CASSEGGAGALGGYTF
. TRBJ2-7 TRBV18 CASSLAESYEQYF
. TRBJ1-2 TRBV6-6 CASSSSGLYGYTF
. TRBJ2-1 TRBV18 CASSQISSRTGKGGYNEQFF
. TRBJ2-1 TRBV7-9 CASSLERGGNEQFF
. TRBJ2-3 TRBV7-2 CASSTRGGIGSTDTQYF
. TRBJ1-2 TRBV2 CASSDAKTVNYGYTF
. TRBJ1-5 TRBV6-1 CASRGDYSNQPQHF
. TRBJ2-2 TRBV19 CASSIAQADGELFF
. TRBJ1-2 TRBV19 CASSRDGARSYTF
. TRBJ1-5 TRBV5-5 CASSLDLYSNQPQHF
. TRBJ2-2 TRBV4-3 CASSQETPRRGLNTGELFF
few TRBJ2-3 TRBV29-1 CSVNTGEGTQYF
. TRBJ1-2 TRBV6-5 CASRSGTSYGYTF
. TRBJ2-7 TRBV5-4 CASSGGTSGTYEQYF
. TRBJ2-1 TRBV7-2 CASSNRWGGRVGSYNEQFF
. TRBJ2-5 TRBV5-6 CASSGISMGDLETQYF
medium-sized TRBJ1-1 TRBV19 CASSIGFQNTEAFF
. TRBJ1-2 TRBV5-1 CASSLPGMGLGYTF
. TRBJ2-3 TRBV10-3 CAISARTPSTDTQYF
. TRBJ2-5 TRBV18 CASSTAGGGETQYF
. TRBJ2-2 TRBV6-1 CASSEVLGGLGNTGELFF
. TRBJ1-2 TRBV5-1 CASSSQGGGTANYGYTF
. TRBJ1-2 TRBV7-9 CASSFGQGYGYTF
. TRBJ2-7 TRBV13 CASSLRNQRGATTYEQYF
. TRBJ1-5 TRBV7-8 CASSSGPQSNQPQHF
. TRBJ1-6 TRBV9 CASSEAPGYNSPLHF
. TRBJ1-1 TRBV5-1 CASSLWTVNTEAFF
. TRBJ2-7 TRBV7-9 CASTSRTSGGPEQYF